Listed below are T cell receptor beta chains from one sample, sequenced in a study of Tregs in tolerant kidney transplant recipients. Some clones are missing from TCRdb's copy, which holds only in-frame ones; the method was immunoSEQ multiplex PCR. The data show approximately 98,000 clones, about 90% seen once. The source was CD4+ T cells from blood, collected before the transplant. All receptors derive from a human donor who received a combined kidney and bone marrow transplant. CDR3s include the opening cysteine and the closing phenylalanine or tryptophan. D genes are given only for firm matches. Not all rows give a size; the values are once, few, many and, for expanded clones, a class.

TRBV6-5,TRBJ2-5,TRBD1,NA,CASSRRDSQETQYF,TGTGCCAGCAGTCGCCGGGACAGCCAAGAGACCCAGTACTTC
TRBV7-2,TRBJ2-7,TRBD2,NA,CASSPSGRTTYEQYF,TGTGCCAGCAGTCCCAGCGGGAGGACCACCTACGAGCAGTACTTC
TRBV5-8,TRBJ1-1,NA,once,CASSLPSEAFF,TGTGCCAGCAGCTTGCCGTCTGAAGCTTTCTTT
TRBV6-6,TRBJ2-5,TRBD1,NA,CASSRDRDRGDGQYF,TGTGCCAGCAGTAGGGACCGGGACAGAGGAGATGGCCAGTACTTC
TRBV29-1,TRBJ2-7,NA,once,CSVEDRRGQSHEQYF,TGCAGCGTTGAAGATCGTAGGGGCCAGTCCCACGAGCAGTACTTC
TRBV29-1,TRBJ1-1,NA,NA,CSVGRGGNTEAFF,TGCAGCGTTGGCCGGGGAGGGAACACTGAAGCTTTCTTT
TRBV9,TRBJ2-5,NA,NA,CASSVFPRQETQYF,TGTGCCAGCAGCGTATTTCCTAGGCAAGAGACCCAGTACTTC
TRBV19,TRBJ1-1,NA,NA,CASSHYRVNTEAFF,TGTGCCAGTAGCCATTACAGGGTGAACACTGAAGCTTTCTTT
TRBV5-6,TRBJ2-5,TRBD1,NA,CASSRTGQETQYF,TGTGCCAGCAGCCGGACAGGGCAAGAGACCCAGTACTTC
TRBV7-8,TRBJ1-5,NA,NA,CASSTTGKPQHF,TGTGCCAGCAGCACCACAGGGAAGCCCCAGCATTTT
TRBV6-5,TRBJ1-2,NA,NA,CASSSGHGGSNYGYTF,TGTGCCAGCAGTTCAGGGCACGGTGGGTCAAACTATGGCTACACCTTC
TRBV5-1,TRBJ2-1,NA,NA,CASSLVNNEQFF,TGCGCCAGCAGCTTGGTCAACAATGAGCAGTTCTTC
TRBV29-1,TRBJ2-3,NA,NA,CSVSQDGSRYF,TGCAGCGTTTCACAGGACGGCTCCCGGTATTTT
TRBV28,TRBJ2-2,TRBD1,NA,CASSSDRVYSGELFF,TGTGCCAGCAGTTCGGACAGGGTATATTCCGGGGAGCTGTTTTTT
TRBV29-1,TRBJ1-1,NA,NA,CSVTAGYTEAFF,TGCAGCGTTACAGCGGGGTACACTGAAGCTTTCTTT
TRBV11-3,TRBJ2-7,NA,NA,CASSQRSGEQYF,TGTGCCAGCAGCCAACGTAGTGGCGAGCAGTACTTC
TRBV9,TRBJ2-5,TRBD2,few,CASSVGTSGQETQYF,TGTGCCAGCAGCGTTGGGACTAGCGGACAAGAGACCCAGTACTTC